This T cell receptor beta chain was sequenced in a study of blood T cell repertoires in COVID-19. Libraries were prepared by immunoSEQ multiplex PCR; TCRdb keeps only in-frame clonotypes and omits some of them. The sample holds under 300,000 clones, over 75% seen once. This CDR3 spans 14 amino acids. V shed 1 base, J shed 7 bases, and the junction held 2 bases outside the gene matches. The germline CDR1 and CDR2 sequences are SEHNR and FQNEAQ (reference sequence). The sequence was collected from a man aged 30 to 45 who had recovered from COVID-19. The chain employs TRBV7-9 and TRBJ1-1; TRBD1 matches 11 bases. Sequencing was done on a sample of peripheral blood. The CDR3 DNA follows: TGTGCCAGCAGCTTAGAGGACAGGGGGCTTGAAGCTTTCTTT. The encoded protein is CASSLEDRGLEAFF. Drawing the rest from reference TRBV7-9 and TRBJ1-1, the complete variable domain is DTGVSQNPRHKITKRGQNVTFRCDPISEHNRLYWYRQTLGQGPEFLTYFQNEAQLEKSRLLSDRFSAERPKGSFSTLEIQRTEQGDSAMYLCASSLEDRGLEAFFGQGTRLTVV.